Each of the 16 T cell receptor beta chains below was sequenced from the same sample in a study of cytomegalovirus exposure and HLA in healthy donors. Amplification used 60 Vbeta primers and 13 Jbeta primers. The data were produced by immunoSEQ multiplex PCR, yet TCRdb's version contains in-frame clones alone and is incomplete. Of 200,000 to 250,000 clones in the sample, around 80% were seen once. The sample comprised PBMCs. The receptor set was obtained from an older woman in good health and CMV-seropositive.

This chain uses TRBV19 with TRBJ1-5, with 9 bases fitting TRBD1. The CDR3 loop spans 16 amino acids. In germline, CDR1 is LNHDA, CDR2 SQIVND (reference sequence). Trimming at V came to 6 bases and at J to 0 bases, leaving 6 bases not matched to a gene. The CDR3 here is CASSRDRDNSNQPQHF. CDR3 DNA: TGTGCCAGTAGCCGGGACAGGGACAATAGCAATCAGCCCCAGCATTTT.

The CDR3 region has the DNA TGTGCCTGGAGCCTCGGTAGCGGGGATACGCAGTATTTT. Translation gives CAWSLGSGDTQYF. This sequence joins TRBV30 and TRBJ2-3, with 7 bases aligning to TRBD2. This CDR3 has 13 residues. The junction had 6 bases not matched to a gene; V was cut back by 3 bases and J by 6 bases. CDR1 and CDR2 from the germline V gene are GTSNPN and SVGIG (reference sequence). The full variable domain, with the rest looked up from reference TRBV30 and TRBJ2-3, is SQTIHQWPATLVQPVGSPLSLECTVEGTSNPNLYWYRQAAGRGLQLLFYSVGIGQISSEVPQNLSASRPQDRQFILSSKKLLLSDSGFYLCAWSLGSGDTQYFGPGTRLTVL.

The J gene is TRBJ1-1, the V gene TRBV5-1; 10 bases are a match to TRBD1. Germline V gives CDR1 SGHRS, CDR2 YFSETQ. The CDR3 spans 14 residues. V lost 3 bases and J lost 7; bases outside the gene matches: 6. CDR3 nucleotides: TGCGCCAGCAGCTCCTCGACAGGGGGCGGTGAAGCTTTCTTT. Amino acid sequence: CASSSSTGGGEAFF.

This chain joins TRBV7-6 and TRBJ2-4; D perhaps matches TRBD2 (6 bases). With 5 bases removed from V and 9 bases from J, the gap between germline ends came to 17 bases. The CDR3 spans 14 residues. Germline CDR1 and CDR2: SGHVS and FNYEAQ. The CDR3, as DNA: TGTGCCAGCAGCCCTGGGGGGAGACTGGGCATTCAGTACTTC. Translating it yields CASSPGGRLGIQYF.

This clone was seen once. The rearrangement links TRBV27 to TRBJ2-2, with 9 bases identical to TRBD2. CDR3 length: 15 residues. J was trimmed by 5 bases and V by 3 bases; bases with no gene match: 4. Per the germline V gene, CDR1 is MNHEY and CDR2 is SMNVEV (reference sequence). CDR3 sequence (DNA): TGTGCCAGCAGTTTCCTCGCGGGGGGGACCGGGGAGCTGTTTTTT. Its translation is CASSFLAGGTGELFF.

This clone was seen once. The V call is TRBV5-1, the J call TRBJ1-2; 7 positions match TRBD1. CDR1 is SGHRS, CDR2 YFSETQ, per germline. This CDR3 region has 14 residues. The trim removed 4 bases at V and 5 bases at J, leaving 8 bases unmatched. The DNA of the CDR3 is TGCGCCAGCAGCACCTCCGGGACAGCTTATGGCTACACCTTC. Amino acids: CASSTSGTAYGYTF.

CDR3 amino acids: CASSQAEGKWETQYF. DNA of the CDR3: TGCGCCAGCAGCCAAGCGGAGGGGAAGTGGGAGACCCAGTACTTC. The chain has TRBV4-1 and TRBJ2-5; D perhaps matches TRBD2 (6 bases). Germline V gene lookup returns CDR1 MGHRA and CDR2 YSYEKL. The CDR3 covers 15 residues. Trimming stripped 1 base from V and 5 bases from J, with 14 bases between.

CDR3 amino acids: CASSARDRSHYGYTF. The CDR3 DNA reads TGTGCCAGCTCAGCCCGGGACAGGAGCCACTATGGCTACACCTTC. The rearrangement links TRBV18 to TRBJ1-2, with TRBD1 matching over 8 bases. Germline V gene data show CDR1 as KGHSH and CDR2 as LQKENI. V lost 5 bases, J lost 3 bases, and 8 bases stayed unmatched. CDR3 length: 15 residues.

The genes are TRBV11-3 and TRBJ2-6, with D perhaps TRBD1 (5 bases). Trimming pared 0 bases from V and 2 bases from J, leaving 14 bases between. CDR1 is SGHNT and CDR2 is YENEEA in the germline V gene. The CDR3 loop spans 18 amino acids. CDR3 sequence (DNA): TGTGCCAGCAGCTTAGATTCCACCCTGGGGCCTGGGGCCAACGTCCTGACTTTC. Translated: CASSLDSTLGPGANVLTF.

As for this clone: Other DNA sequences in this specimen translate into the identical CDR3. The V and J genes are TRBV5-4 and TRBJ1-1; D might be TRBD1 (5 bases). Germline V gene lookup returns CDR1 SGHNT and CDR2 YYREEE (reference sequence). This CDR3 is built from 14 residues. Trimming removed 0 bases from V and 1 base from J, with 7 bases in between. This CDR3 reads CASSLGQRNTEAFF. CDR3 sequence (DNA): TGTGCCAGCAGCTTGGGACAGCGGAACACTGAAGCTTTCTTT.

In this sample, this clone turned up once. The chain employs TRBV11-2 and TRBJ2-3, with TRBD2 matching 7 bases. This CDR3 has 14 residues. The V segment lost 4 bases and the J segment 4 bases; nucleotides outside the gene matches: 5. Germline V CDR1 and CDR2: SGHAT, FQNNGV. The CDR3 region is CASSYGSGADTQYF. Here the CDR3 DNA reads TGTGCCAGCAGCTACGGGAGCGGGGCAGATACGCAGTATTTT.

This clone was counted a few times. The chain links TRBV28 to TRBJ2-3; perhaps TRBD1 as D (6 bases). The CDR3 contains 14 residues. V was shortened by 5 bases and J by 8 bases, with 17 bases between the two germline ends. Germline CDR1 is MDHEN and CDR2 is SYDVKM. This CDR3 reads CASSPPDRFSTQYF. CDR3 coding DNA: TGTGCCAGCAGTCCCCCGGACAGATTTTCTACGCAGTATTTT.

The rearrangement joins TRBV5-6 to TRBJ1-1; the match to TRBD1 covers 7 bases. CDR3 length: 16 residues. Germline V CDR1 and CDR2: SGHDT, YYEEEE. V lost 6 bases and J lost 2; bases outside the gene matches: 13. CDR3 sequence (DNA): TGTGCCAGCAATAGACAGGGTTGGTACGGAAACACTGAAGCTTTCTTT. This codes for CASNRQGWYGNTEAFF.

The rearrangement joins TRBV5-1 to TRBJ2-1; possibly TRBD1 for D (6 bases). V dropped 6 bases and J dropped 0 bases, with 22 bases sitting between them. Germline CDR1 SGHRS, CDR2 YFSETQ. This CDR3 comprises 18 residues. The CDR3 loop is CASTQGQHFSSSYNEQFF. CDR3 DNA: TGCGCCAGCACTCAAGGACAGCATTTTTCTAGCTCCTACAATGAGCAGTTCTTC.

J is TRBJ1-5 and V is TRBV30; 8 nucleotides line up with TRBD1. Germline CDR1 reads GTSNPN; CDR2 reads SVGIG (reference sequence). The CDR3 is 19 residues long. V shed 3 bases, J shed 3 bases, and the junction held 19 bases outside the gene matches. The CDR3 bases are TGTGCCTGGAGCCCCAAACTGGACAGGGTGGTCGATGCCAATCAGCCCCAGCATTTT. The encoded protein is CAWSPKLDRVVDANQPQHF.

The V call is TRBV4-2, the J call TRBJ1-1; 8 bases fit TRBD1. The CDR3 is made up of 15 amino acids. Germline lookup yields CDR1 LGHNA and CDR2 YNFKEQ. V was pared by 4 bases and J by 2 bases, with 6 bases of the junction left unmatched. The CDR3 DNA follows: TGTGCCAGCAGCCCGAAGACAGGGGCAAACACTGAAGCTTTCTTT. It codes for CASSPKTGANTEAFF.